This T cell receptor (beta chain) was sequenced during a study of cytomegalovirus exposure and HLA in healthy donors. A remark on this clone: Its antigen is undetermined.

Libraries were prepared by immunoSEQ multiplex PCR; TCRdb keeps only in-frame clonotypes and omits some of them. The sample holds tens of thousands of clones, approximately 90% seen once. Whole-study findings and limits: Under in vitro conditions, three CMV-associated chains were confirmed as specific for CMV antigens.

V lost 1 base and J lost 6, with 7 bases in between. Germline CDR1 and CDR2: SNHLY and FYNNEI. The CDR3 is 13 amino acids. V is TRBV2 and J is TRBJ2-1; no firm D call. The sample comprised PBMCs. The source of this sequence is a woman between 18 and 29 years old in good health and CMV-seropositive. CDR3 amino acids: CASSEGWANEQFF. The CDR3 DNA sequence: TGTGCCAGCAGTGAAGGGTGGGCCAATGAGCAGTTCTTC.